This TCR beta chain was recorded in a study of T cell changes during pregnancy in multiple sclerosis. The CDR3 sequence is 15 residues long. The ends lost 2 bases at V and 2 bases at J; junction bases unmatched: 5. The germline V gene encodes CDR1 MNHEY and CDR2 SMNVEV (reference sequence). Clones were read by immunoSEQ multiplex PCR, and TCRdb kept only the in-frame ones, dropping some. This sample yields some 69,000 clones, of which 90% are seen a single time; about 2% belongs to the top ten. The V and J genes are TRBV27 and TRBJ2-7; 8 nucleotides match TRBD2. Sequencing used peripheral blood, obtained in the second trimester of pregnancy. This clonotype was sampled from a female donor in good health, enrolled as a control in a pregnancy study. The CDR3 sequence is CASSLRAGGAYEQYF. CDR3 bases: TGTGCCAGCAGTTTACGGGCGGGAGGCGCCTACGAGCAGTACTTC.